This TCR beta chain is drawn from a study of cytomegalovirus exposure and HLA in healthy donors. General study findings and limits: Sequencing probably produced one cluster of sequence variants that were highly shared.

About this clone itself: Its antigen remains unidentified.

V lost 1 base and J 3 bases, leaving 11 bases between the germline ends. The CDR3 is 15 amino acids. The germline CDR1 and CDR2 sequences are KGHSH and LQKENI. The study ran its PCR with 60 Vbeta and 13 Jbeta primers. Some clones are missing from TCRdb's copy, which holds only in-frame ones; the method was immunoSEQ multiplex PCR. The table lists roughly 200,000 clones, around 80% of them singletons. The source material was PBMCs. The J gene is TRBJ2-3, the V gene TRBV18; D perhaps matches TRBD2 (5 bases). This receptor was obtained from a woman aged 55-75 years in good health and CMV-seropositive. The CDR3 DNA is TGTGCCAGCTCACCACGGAACGGGGTGACAGATACGCAGTATTTT. It codes for CASSPRNGVTDTQYF.